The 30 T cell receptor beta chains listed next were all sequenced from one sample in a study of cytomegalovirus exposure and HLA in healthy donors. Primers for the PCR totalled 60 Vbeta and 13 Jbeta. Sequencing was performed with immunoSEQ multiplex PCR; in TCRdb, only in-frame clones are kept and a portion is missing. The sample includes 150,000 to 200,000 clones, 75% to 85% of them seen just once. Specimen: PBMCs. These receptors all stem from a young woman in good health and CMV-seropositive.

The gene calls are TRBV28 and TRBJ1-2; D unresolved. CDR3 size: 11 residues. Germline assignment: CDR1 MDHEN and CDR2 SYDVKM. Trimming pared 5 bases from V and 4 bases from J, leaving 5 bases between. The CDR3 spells CASSLSYGYTF. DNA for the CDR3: TGTGCCAGCAGTCTCAGCTATGGCTACACCTTC.

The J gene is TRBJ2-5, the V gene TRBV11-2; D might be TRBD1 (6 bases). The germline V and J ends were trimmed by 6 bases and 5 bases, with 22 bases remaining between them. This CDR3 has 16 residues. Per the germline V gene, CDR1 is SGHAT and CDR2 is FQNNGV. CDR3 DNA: TGTGCCAGCAGGGATTATAGGACAGTGGTCCAGGAGACCCAGTACTTC. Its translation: CASRDYRTVVQETQYF.

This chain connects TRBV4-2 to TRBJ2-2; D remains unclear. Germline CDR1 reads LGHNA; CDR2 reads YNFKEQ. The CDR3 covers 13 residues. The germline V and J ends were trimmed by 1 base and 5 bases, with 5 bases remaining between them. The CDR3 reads CASSQVRTGELFF. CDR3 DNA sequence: TGTGCCAGCAGCCAAGTGAGGACCGGGGAGCTGTTTTTT.

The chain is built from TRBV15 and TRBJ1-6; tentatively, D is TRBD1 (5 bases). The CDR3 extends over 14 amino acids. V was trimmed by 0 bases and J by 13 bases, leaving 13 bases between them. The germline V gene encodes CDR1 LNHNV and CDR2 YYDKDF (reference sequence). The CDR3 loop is CATSRELTGTPLHF. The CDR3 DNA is TGTGCCACCAGCAGAGAATTAACAGGCACTCCCCTCCACTTT.

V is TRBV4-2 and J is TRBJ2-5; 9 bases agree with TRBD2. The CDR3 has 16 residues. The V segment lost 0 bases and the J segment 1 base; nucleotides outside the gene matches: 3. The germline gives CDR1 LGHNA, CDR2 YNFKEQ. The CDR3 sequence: CASSQEQAGGQETQYF. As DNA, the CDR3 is TGTGCCAGCAGCCAAGAACAAGCGGGGGGCCAAGAGACCCAGTACTTC.

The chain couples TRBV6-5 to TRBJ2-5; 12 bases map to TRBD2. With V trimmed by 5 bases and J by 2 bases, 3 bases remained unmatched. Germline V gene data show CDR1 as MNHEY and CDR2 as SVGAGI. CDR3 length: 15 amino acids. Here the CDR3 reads CASSGLAGGQETQYF. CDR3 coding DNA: TGTGCCAGCAGTGGTCTAGCGGGGGGGCAAGAGACCCAGTACTTC.

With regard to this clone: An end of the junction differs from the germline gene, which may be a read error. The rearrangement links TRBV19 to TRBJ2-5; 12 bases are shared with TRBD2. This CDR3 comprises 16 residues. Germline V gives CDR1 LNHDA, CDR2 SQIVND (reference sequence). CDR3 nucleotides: TGTGCCAGTAATATACCGGGACTAGCGGGCCAAGAGACCCAGTACTTC. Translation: CASNIPGLAGQETQYF.

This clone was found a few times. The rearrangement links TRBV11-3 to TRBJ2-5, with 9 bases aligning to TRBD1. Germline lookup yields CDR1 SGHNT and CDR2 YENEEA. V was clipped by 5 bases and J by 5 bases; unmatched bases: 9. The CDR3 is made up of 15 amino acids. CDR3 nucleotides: TGTGCCAGCAGCGTAAACAGGGGGCGCGGGGAGACCCAGTACTTC. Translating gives CASSVNRGRGETQYF.

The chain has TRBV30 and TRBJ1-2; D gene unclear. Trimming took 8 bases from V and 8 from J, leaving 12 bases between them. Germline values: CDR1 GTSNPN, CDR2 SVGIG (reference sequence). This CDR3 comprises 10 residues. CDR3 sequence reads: CAAKAGGYTF. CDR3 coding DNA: TGTGCCGCAAAGGCGGGCGGCTACACCTTC.

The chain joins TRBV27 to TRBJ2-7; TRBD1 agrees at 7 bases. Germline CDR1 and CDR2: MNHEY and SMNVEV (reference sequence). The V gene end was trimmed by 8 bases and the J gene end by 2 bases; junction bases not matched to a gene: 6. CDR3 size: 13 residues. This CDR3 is CASAAGQAYEQYF. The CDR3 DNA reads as TGTGCCAGCGCAGCAGGACAGGCCTACGAGCAGTACTTC.

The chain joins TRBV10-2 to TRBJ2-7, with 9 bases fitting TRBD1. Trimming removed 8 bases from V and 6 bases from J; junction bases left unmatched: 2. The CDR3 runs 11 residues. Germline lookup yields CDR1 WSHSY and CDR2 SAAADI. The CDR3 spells CASRDRVEQYF. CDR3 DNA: TGCGCCAGCCGGGACAGGGTCGAGCAGTACTTC.

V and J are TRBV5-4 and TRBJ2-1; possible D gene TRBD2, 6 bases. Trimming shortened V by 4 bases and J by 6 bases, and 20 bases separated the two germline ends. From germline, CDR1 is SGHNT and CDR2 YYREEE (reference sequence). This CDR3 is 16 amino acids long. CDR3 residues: CASSPLGTSNSNEQFF. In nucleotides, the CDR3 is TGTGCCAGCAGCCCACTCGGGACTTCCAATTCCAATGAGCAGTTCTTC.

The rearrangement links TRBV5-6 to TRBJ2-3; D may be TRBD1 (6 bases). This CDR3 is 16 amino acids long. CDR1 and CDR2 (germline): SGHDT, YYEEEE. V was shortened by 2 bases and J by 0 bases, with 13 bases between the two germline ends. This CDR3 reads CASSFQTGASTDTQYF. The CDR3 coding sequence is TGTGCCAGCAGCTTTCAGACAGGAGCTAGCACAGATACGCAGTATTTT. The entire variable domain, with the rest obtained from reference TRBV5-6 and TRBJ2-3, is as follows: DAGVTQSPTHLIKTRGQQVTLRCSPKSGHDTVSWYQQALGQGPQFIFQYYEEEERQRGNFPDRFSGHQFPNYSSELNVNALLLGDSALYLCASSFQTGASTDTQYFGPGTRLTVL.

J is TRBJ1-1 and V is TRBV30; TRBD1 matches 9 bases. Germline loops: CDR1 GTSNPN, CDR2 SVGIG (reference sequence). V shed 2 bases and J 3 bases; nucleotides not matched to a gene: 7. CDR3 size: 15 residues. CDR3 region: CAWSSLDRGYTEAFF. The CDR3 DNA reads TGTGCCTGGAGTTCCCTTGACAGGGGGTACACTGAAGCTTTCTTT.

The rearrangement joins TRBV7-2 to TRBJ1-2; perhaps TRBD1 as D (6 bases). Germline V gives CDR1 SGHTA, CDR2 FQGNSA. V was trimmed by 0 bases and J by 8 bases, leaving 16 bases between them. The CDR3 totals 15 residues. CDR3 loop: CASSLAGAGLEGYTF. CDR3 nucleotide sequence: TGTGCCAGCAGCTTAGCGGGGGCAGGGTTGGAAGGCTACACCTTC.

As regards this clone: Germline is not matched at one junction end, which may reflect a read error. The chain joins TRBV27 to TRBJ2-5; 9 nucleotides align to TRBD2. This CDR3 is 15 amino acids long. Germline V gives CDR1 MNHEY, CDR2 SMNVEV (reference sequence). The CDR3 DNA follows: TGTGCCAGCCGTTTAGCGGGGGCGAACCAAGAGACCCAGTACTTC. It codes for CASRLAGANQETQYF.

As DNA, the CDR3 is TGTGCCAGCACCTTCGGACAGGGGAATTCACCCCTCCACTTT. It is translated as CASTFGQGNSPLHF. V is TRBV6-5 and J is TRBJ1-6; the match to TRBD1 covers 9 bases. Per the germline V gene, CDR1 is MNHEY and CDR2 is SVGAGI. The ends lost 7 bases at V and 7 bases at J; junction bases unmatched: 5. The CDR3 consists of 14 residues.

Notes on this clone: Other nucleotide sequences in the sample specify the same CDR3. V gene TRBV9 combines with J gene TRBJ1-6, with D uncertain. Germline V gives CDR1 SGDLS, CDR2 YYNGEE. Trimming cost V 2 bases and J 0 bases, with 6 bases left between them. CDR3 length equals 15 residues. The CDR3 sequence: CASSVGGSYNSPLHF. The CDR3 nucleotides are TGTGCCAGCAGCGTTGGAGGCTCCTATAATTCACCCCTCCACTTT.

In DNA form, the CDR3 reads TGTGCCAGTCGACATCAGGGGGGTAGTGGCTACACCTTC. It codes for CASRHQGGSGYTF. The chain joins TRBV19 to TRBJ1-2, with 7 bases fitting TRBD1. The V gene's germline CDR1 is LNHDA and CDR2 SQIVND (reference sequence). V lost 8 bases to trimming and J lost 7 bases; unmatched junction nucleotides: 10. The CDR3 runs 13 residues.

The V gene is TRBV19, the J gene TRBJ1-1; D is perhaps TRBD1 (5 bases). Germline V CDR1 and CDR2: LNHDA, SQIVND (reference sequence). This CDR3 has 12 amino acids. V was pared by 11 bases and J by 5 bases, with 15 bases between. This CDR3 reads CASDGGRTEAFF. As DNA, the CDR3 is TGTGCCTCCGATGGGGGGAGGACTGAAGCTTTCTTT.

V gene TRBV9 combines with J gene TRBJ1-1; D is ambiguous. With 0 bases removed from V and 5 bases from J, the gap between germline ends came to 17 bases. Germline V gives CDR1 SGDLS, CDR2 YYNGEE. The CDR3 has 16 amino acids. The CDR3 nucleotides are TGTGCCAGCAGCGTAGCGCGGTTGGGCCGGGAGACTGAAGCTTTCTTT. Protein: CASSVARLGRETEAFF.

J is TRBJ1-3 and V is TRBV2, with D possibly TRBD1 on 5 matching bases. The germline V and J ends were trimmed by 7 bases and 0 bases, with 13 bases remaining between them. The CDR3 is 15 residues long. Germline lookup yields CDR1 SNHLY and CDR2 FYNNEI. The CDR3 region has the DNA TGTGCCAGCAAAAAGACAGAGAGCTCTGGAAACACCATATATTTT. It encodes CASKKTESSGNTIYF.

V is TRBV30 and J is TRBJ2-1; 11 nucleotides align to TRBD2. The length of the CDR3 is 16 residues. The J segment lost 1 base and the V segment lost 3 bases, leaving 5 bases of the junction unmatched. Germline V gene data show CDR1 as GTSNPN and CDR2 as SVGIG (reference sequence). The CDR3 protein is CAWSPRLAGSYNEQFF. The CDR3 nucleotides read TGTGCCTGGAGCCCTCGACTAGCGGGGTCCTACAATGAGCAGTTCTTC.

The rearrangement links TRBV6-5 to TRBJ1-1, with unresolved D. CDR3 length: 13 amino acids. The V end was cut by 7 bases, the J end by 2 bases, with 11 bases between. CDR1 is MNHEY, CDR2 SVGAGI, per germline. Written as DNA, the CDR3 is TGTGCCAGCAAACGGTTGGTAAACACTGAAGCTTTCTTT. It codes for CASKRLVNTEAFF.

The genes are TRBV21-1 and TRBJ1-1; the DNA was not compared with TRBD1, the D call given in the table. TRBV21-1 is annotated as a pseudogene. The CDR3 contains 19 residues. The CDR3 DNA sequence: TGTGCCAGCAGCAATTCACCTTTACAGGGGACCCAAAAACATACTGAAGCTTTCTTT. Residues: CASSNSPLQGTQKHTEAFF.

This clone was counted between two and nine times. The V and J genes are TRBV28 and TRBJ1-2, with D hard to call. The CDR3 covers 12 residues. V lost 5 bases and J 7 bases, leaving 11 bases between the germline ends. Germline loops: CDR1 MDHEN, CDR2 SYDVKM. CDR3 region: CASSTYSTGYTF. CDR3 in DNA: TGTGCCAGCAGTACTTACAGTACTGGCTACACCTTC.

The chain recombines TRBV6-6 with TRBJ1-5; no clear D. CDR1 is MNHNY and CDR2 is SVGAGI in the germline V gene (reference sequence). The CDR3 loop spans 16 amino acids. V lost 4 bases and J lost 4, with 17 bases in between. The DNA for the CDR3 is TGTGCCAGCAGTTCCTCCTTAGGCAGCGGAAATCAGCCCCAGCATTTT. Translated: CASSSSLGSGNQPQHF.

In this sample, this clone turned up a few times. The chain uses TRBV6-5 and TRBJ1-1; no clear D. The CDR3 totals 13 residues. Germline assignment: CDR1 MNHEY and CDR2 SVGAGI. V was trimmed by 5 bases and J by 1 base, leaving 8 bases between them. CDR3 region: CASSNTENTEAFF. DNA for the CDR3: TGTGCCAGCAGTAACACAGAGAACACTGAAGCTTTCTTT.

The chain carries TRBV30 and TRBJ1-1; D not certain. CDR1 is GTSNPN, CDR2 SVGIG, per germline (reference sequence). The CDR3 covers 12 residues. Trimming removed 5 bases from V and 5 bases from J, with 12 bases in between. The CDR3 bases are TGTGCCTGGCACCAGGAGGGAACTGAAGCTTTCTTT. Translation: CAWHQEGTEAFF.

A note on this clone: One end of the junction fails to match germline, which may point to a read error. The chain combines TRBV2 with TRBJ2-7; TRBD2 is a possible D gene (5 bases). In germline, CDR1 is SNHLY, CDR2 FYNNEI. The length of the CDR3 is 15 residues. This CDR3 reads CASSEGSGGMYEQCF. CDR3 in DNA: TGTGCCAGCAGTGAAGGCTCAGGAGGCATGTACGAGCAGTGCTTC.